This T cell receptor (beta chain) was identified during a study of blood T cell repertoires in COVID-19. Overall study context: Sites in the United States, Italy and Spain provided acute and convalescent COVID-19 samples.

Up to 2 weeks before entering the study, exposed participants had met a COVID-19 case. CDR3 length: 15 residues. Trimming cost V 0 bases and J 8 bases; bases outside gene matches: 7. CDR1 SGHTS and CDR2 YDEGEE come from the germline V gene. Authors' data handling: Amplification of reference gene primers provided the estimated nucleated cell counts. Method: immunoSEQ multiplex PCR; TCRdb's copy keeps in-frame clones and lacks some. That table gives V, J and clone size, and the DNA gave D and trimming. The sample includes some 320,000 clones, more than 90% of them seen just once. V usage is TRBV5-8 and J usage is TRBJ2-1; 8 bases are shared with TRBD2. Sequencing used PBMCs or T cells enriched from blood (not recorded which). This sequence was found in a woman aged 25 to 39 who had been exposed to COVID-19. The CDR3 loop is CASSLDGTRVYEQFF. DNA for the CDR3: TGTGCCAGCAGCTTGGACGGGACTAGGGTTTATGAGCAGTTCTTC.